This T cell receptor beta chain originates from a study of cytomegalovirus exposure and HLA in healthy donors. Study background: In an earlier analysis, 95 million to 140 million unique TCR beta sequences were found from some 200 million T cells. Whole-study results and caveats: DRB1 had the most TCR associations and HLA-C the fewest, a later analysis found, with rates varying by HLA locus. Among donors in an Asian-associated ancestry cluster, a later analysis reportedly found fewer N-insertions than the roughly 610-donor mean. Available immune exposure information covered CMV serostatus only.

Primers for the PCR totalled 60 Vbeta and 13 Jbeta. The method was immunoSEQ multiplex PCR; TCRdb's version includes in-frame clones alone and lacks a portion of them. The profile shows some 160,000 clones, roughly 85% of them singletons. This CDR3 has 13 amino acids. The V end was cut by 8 bases, the J end by 3 bases, with 11 bases between. CDR1 SNHLY and CDR2 FYNNEI come from the germline V gene. Points on this clone: The antigen is unknown.

The genes are TRBV2 and TRBJ1-3; D gene uncertain. This TCR came from a woman aged 25 to 39 in good health and CMV-seronegative. Sequencing used PBMCs. The chain's CDR3 is CASRNPVGNTIYF. For the CDR3, the DNA is TGTGCCAGCCGAAATCCAGTTGGAAACACCATATATTTT.